Below, one T cell receptor (beta chain) is given with its context. This sample was included in a study of shared T cell receptors in the human thymus. TCRdb keeps only in-frame clones here, not all; method: immunoSEQ multiplex PCR. The sample lists under 850,000 clones, roughly 88% occurring once. This sample was also put to use in a study of human thymus T cells. That paper states: Healthy Finnish infants having corrective surgery for congenital heart defects served as donors. Apparent skewing of V and J gene usage characterized both thymic and blood repertoires.

The TCR comes from a boy younger than two with a congenital heart defect. Sequenced material: thymocytes.

The DNA for the CDR3 is TGTGCCAGTAGTATAAGGCGGGAGGGCCAACCGAGACATGAGCAGTTCTTC. Protein sequence: CASSIRREGQPRHEQFF. The chain employs TRBV19 and TRBJ2-1; 9 bases match TRBD2. Germline trimming cut 2 bases from V and 8 bases from J; bases unmatched to any gene: 13. The CDR3 sequence is 17 residues long. From germline, CDR1 is LNHDA and CDR2 SQIVND (reference sequence).